Listed below are T cell receptor beta chains from one sample, sequenced in a study of blood T cell repertoires in COVID-19. Generated by immunoSEQ multiplex PCR, the TCRdb table keeps only in-frame clones and is missing some. Of about 87,000 clones in the sample, about 82% were seen once. The material sequenced was peripheral blood. The source is a human donor in a cohort sampled during active COVID-19. CDR3s include the opening cysteine and the closing phenylalanine or tryptophan. D genes are given only for firm matches. Clone size is not always given. Where it is, it says once, few, many or a class for expanded clones.

j_call v_call d_call clone_size cdr3_aa cdr3_nt
TRBJ2-7 TRBV7-9 - - CASSQQGSEQYF TGTGCCAGCAGCCAGCAGGGTTCCGAGCAGTACTTC
TRBJ2-7 TRBV20-1 TRBD1 - CSASYRGYEQYF TGCAGTGCTAGTTACAGGGGTTACGAGCAGTACTTC
TRBJ1-5 TRBV12-5 - - CASGSRVSGQPQHF TGTGCTAGTGGTAGCAGGGTGTCGGGTCAGCCCCAGCATTTT
TRBJ2-7 TRBV2 TRBD1 once CASSLSGQVVYEQYF TGTGCCAGCAGCTTGAGCGGACAGGTTGTCTACGAGCAGTACTTC
TRBJ2-7 TRBV5-6 TRBD1 - CASSDTGQLYEQYF TGTGCCAGCAGCGACACGGGACAGCTCTACGAGCAGTACTTC
TRBJ1-2 TRBV5-6 - - CASSLGALNYGYTF TGTGCCAGCAGCTTGGGGGCACTGAACTATGGCTACACCTTC
TRBJ2-7 TRBV6-5 TRBD1 - CASRRPGQGAQEQYF TGTGCCAGCAGGAGACCCGGACAGGGGGCGCAAGAGCAGTACTTC
TRBJ2-1 TRBV10-3 TRBD2 - CAISERTRRYEQFF TGTGCCATCAGTGAGAGGACTAGGCGGTATGAGCAGTTCTTC
TRBJ2-7 TRBV19 TRBD1 once CASSRGQLYEQYF TGTGCCAGTAGTAGGGGACAGCTCTACGAGCAGTACTTC
TRBJ1-2 TRBV5-1 TRBD1 - CASSPGTVPGYTF TGCGCCAGCAGCCCCGGGACAGTCCCTGGCTACACCTTC
TRBJ2-3 TRBV19 - - CASRQLTETSTDTQYF TGTGCCAGTAGACAACTGACAGAGACTAGCACAGATACGCAGTATTTT
TRBJ2-5 TRBV6-5 - - CASSSQETQYF TGTGCCAGCAGTTCTCAAGAGACCCAGTACTTC
TRBJ1-3 TRBV7-2 - - CASSLDAGAGNTIYF TGTGCCAGCAGCTTAGATGCAGGGGCTGGAAACACCATATATTTT
TRBJ1-5 TRBV7-7 TRBD1 - CASSHKQDRGGNQPQHF TGTGCCAGCAGCCATAAACAGGACAGGGGAGGCAATCAGCCCCAGCATTTT
TRBJ2-7 TRBV7-2 - - CASSPPLGSSYEQYF TGTGCCAGCAGCCCCCCACTTGGGAGCTCCTACGAGCAGTACTTC
TRBJ2-3 TRBV2 TRBD2 - CASRGTSSTDTQYF TGTGCCAGCAGGGGGACTAGCAGCACAGATACGCAGTATTTT
TRBJ1-5 TRBV27 - - CASSLRGNQPQHF TGTGCCAGCAGTTTGCGTGGCAATCAGCCCCAGCATTTT
TRBJ1-1 TRBV6-2/TRBV6-3 - - CASSRGHLNTEAFF TGTGCCAGCAGCCGGGGACACTTGAACACTGAAGCTTTCTTT
TRBJ1-1 TRBV20-1 TRBD1 few CSAGTGGVAFF TGCAGTGCTGGGACAGGGGGGGTGGCTTTCTTT
TRBJ2-5 TRBV19 TRBD2 once CASSMTSGRSETQYF TGTGCCAGTAGCATGACTAGCGGGAGGTCTGAGACCCAGTACTTC
TRBJ1-6 TRBV7-6 TRBD1 - CASSNSGTGGSPLHF TGTGCCAGCAGCAACTCCGGGACAGGCGGTTCACCCCTCCACTTT
TRBJ1-6 TRBV7-2 - - CASSLRGGGDSPLHF TGTGCCAGCAGCTTAAGGGGCGGCGGGGATTCACCCCTCCACTTT
TRBJ2-5 TRBV7-2 - once CATFQVSQETQYF TGTGCCACCTTCCAGGTCTCCCAAGAGACCCAGTACTTC
TRBJ1-5 TRBV7-2 - - CASSLGQSSNQPQHF TGTGCCAGCAGCTTAGGACAGTCAAGCAATCAGCCCCAGCATTTT
TRBJ2-5 TRBV5-4 TRBD2 - CASSSSGRETQYF TGTGCCAGCAGCTCTAGCGGGAGAGAGACCCAGTACTTC
TRBJ2-7 TRBV6-5 - - CASSYADRAYEQYF TGTGCCAGCAGTTACGCCGACAGAGCCTACGAGCAGTACTTC
TRBJ2-5 TRBV10-3 - - CAISPVEPRETQYF TGTGCCATCAGCCCCGTTGAGCCCCGAGAGACCCAGTACTTC
TRBJ2-7 TRBV6-6 TRBD1 - CASSSPGQGTYEQYF TGTGCCAGCAGTTCCCCCGGACAGGGTACCTACGAGCAGTACTTC
TRBJ2-2 TRBV3-1/TRBV3-2 - once CASSPRHNTGELFF TGTGCCAGCAGCCCCAGGCACAACACCGGGGAGCTGTTTTTT
TRBJ2-3 TRBV18 - - CASSTGEGPGDPLIDTQYF TGTGCCAGCTCGACGGGAGAAGGGCCTGGGGATCCTTTAATAGATACGCAGTATTTT
TRBJ1-2 TRBV5-4 - - CASSNPGTGYGYTF TGTGCCAGCAGCAACCCGGGCACGGGGTATGGCTACACCTTC
TRBJ2-6 TRBV25-1 TRBD1 - CASSEYGTGVSGANVLTF TGTGCCAGCAGTGAATATGGGACAGGGGTCTCTGGGGCCAACGTCCTGACTTTC
TRBJ1-1 TRBV11-2 TRBD1 - CASSLYRTGRTEAFF TGTGCCAGCAGCTTATACCGGACAGGGCGAACTGAAGCTTTCTTT
TRBJ2-7 TRBV18 - - CASSLTDGEQYF TGTGCCAGCTCCCTGACAGATGGCGAGCAGTACTTC
TRBJ1-6 TRBV15 - - CATSMGENSPLHF TGTGCCACCAGTATGGGAGAAAATTCACCCCTCCACTTT
TRBJ1-2 TRBV5-5 - once CASRVQNYGYTF TGTGCCAGCAGGGTACAGAACTATGGCTACACCTTC
TRBJ2-7 TRBV27 TRBD2 once CASSLSSGRTYEQYF TGTGCCAGCAGTTTATCTAGCGGGCGAACCTACGAGCAGTACTTC
TRBJ2-7 TRBV10-2 TRBD1 - CASRSGQGASEQYF TGCGCCAGCAGGTCCGGACAGGGGGCATCCGAGCAGTACTTC
TRBJ2-5 TRBV6-5 - - CASSPPGVGETQYF TGTGCCAGCAGTCCCCCCGGGGTAGGAGAGACCCAGTACTTC